This T cell receptor beta chain was found in a study of Tregs in tolerant kidney transplant recipients. Study-wide points: Activated donor B cell expansion appeared to reveal the most relevant donor-specific TCRbeta repertoire. Findings come from small patient numbers and require larger validation. In tolerant patients, donor-specific Tregs outgrew total Tregs, suggesting antigen-driven expansion.

Of note for this clone: The antigen is undetermined.

The CDR3 totals 12 residues. CDR1 and CDR2 (germline): LGHNA, YNFKEQ. Clones were sequenced by immunoSEQ multiplex PCR, and TCRdb holds only the in-frame ones, with some missing. The sample includes some 70,000 clones, over 85% of them seen just once. Unstimulated Tregs (CD4+CD25+CD127-) and CD4+CD25- non-Tregs were sorted from PBMCs. The chain combines TRBV4-2 with TRBJ2-5; D remains unclear. The DNA end favors TRBJ2-7, so the J call may be wrong. This specimen consisted of CD8+ T cells from blood, obtained before the transplant. This TCR was sampled from a human donor who received a combined kidney and bone marrow transplant. Here the CDR3 reads CASSQIAGEQYF. In DNA, the CDR3 is TGTGCCAGCAGCCAGATAGCTGGCGAGCAGTACTTC.